Listed here are 15 T cell receptor beta chains from one sample, sequenced in a study of blood T cell repertoires in COVID-19. The data were produced by immunoSEQ multiplex PCR, yet TCRdb's version contains in-frame clones alone and is incomplete. The sample consists of roughly 300,000 clones, 89% of them appearing once. Sequenced: peripheral blood. These receptor sequences come from a young man who had recovered from COVID-19.

In the case of this clone: The identical CDR3 is also encoded by other nucleotide sequences in the sample. V is TRBV7-9 and J is TRBJ1-1; D is unresolved. The CDR3 covers 12 residues. Trimming stripped 5 bases from V and 2 bases from J, with 6 bases between. Germline-derived CDR1 and CDR2 are SEHNR and FQNEAQ (reference sequence). CDR3 region: CASSEQNTEAFF. CDR3 sequence (DNA): TGTGCCAGCAGCGAACAAAACACTGAAGCTTTCTTT.

The chain is built from TRBV2 and TRBJ2-3, with a possible D match to TRBD1 (5 bases). The CDR3 consists of 16 residues. Deletions cut 8 bases from V and 0 bases from J, with 18 bases between. CDR1 is SNHLY, CDR2 FYNNEI, per germline. CDR3 in DNA: TGTGCCAGCTCAGACACGACAGCCGCTAGCACAGATACGCAGTATTTT. Protein sequence: CASSDTTAASTDTQYF.

The CDR3 loop is CASSSGLAIGELFF. CDR3 nucleotide sequence: TGCGCCAGCAGCTCGGGACTAGCGATCGGGGAGCTGTTTTTT. This rearrangement joins TRBV5-1 to TRBJ2-2; 10 nucleotides align to TRBD2. The CDR3 has 14 amino acids. J gave up 7 bases and V 3 bases, and 3 bases lay outside the gene matches. Germline V gene lookup returns CDR1 SGHRS and CDR2 YFSETQ.

The chain uses TRBV19 and TRBJ2-7; the D gene is possibly TRBD2 (6 bases). Trimming removed 5 bases at V and 4 bases at J, with 12 bases between. The CDR3 is 13 residues long. Germline loops: CDR1 LNHDA, CDR2 SQIVND (reference sequence). DNA of the CDR3: TGTGCCAGTAGTCGGGACTTCATTTACGAGCAGTACTTC. This sequence encodes CASSRDFIYEQYF.

The rearrangement joins TRBV6-5 to TRBJ1-5; 8 positions match TRBD1. Germline trimming cut 8 bases from V and 5 bases from J; bases unmatched to any gene: 8. CDR1 is MNHEY, CDR2 SVGAGI, per germline. The CDR3 is 14 amino acids. The CDR3 sequence is CASVDRGFYQPQHF. The CDR3 DNA reads TGTGCCAGCGTAGACAGGGGATTCTATCAGCCCCAGCATTTT.

This rearrangement joins TRBV7-3 to TRBJ2-2; 8 nucleotides match TRBD1. The CDR3 sequence is 15 residues long. The V and J ends lost 5 bases and 3 bases, in that order; junction bases with no gene match: 5. CDR1 is SGHTA and CDR2 is FQGTGA in the germline V gene. The DNA for the CDR3 is TGTGCCAGCAGCCCCGGACAGGGTCACACCGGGGAGCTGTTTTTT. Translating gives CASSPGQGHTGELFF.

The sample holds one count of this clone. This chain connects TRBV27 to TRBJ2-7; TRBD2 is a possible D gene (6 bases). Per the germline V gene, CDR1 is MNHEY and CDR2 is SMNVEV (reference sequence). The CDR3 loop spans 14 amino acids. Deletions cut 6 bases from V and 7 bases from J, with 19 bases between. CDR3 region: CASSFATGAREQYF. The CDR3 DNA is TGTGCCAGCAGCTTTGCAACGGGAGCGCGGGAGCAGTACTTC.

The chain combines TRBV3-1 (or the pseudogene TRBV3-2) with TRBJ1-2; 7 nucleotides match TRBD1. Germline V gene lookup returns CDR1 LGHDT and CDR2 YNNKEL (reference sequence). This CDR3 region has 14 residues. V lost 3 bases, J lost 5 bases, and 6 bases stayed unmatched. The CDR3 bases are TGTGCCAGCAGCCAGGGAGCAGGGGGTTATGGCTACACCTTC. Amino acids: CASSQGAGGYGYTF.

The rearrangement uses TRBV5-1 and TRBJ1-4; D might be TRBD1 (6 bases). This CDR3 is built from 14 residues. The germline V and J ends were trimmed by 3 bases and 8 bases, with 14 bases remaining between them. Germline CDR1 is SGHRS and CDR2 is YFSETQ. CDR3 amino acids: CASSSRAGEEKLFF. The CDR3 coding sequence is TGCGCCAGCAGCTCTCGGGCAGGGGAAGAAAAACTGTTTTTT.

The rearrangement joins TRBV7-9 to TRBJ1-1, with D possibly TRBD1 on 5 matching bases. From germline, CDR1 is SEHNR and CDR2 FQNEAQ (reference sequence). Trimming took off 5 bases at V and 0 bases at J, with 16 bases between the two ends. CDR3 length: 16 amino acids. The CDR3 here is CASSTRDSHMNTEAFF. The CDR3 bases are TGTGCCAGCAGCACACGGGACTCCCACATGAACACTGAAGCTTTCTTT.

The rearrangement joins TRBV6-5 to TRBJ1-6, with D hard to call. Germline V CDR1 and CDR2: MNHEY, SVGAGI. The CDR3 is 13 residues long. V was shortened by 10 bases and J by 7 bases, with 14 bases between the two germline ends. The CDR3 loop is CATHGGLNSPLHF. The CDR3 DNA follows: TGTGCCACCCACGGAGGACTGAATTCACCCCTCCACTTT.

The chain carries TRBV6-5 and TRBJ1-1, with 11 bases matching TRBD1. V lost 10 bases and J lost 3; bases outside the gene matches: 10. CDR3 length equals 15 residues. Germline assignment: CDR1 MNHEY and CDR2 SVGAGI. CDR3: CATRPRTGGDTEAFF. DNA of the CDR3: TGTGCCACCAGACCGAGGACAGGGGGCGACACTGAAGCTTTCTTT.

The genes are TRBV27 and TRBJ2-5, with TRBD2 identical over 9 bases. In germline, CDR1 is MNHEY, CDR2 SMNVEV (reference sequence). Trimming cost V 3 bases and J 3 bases; bases outside gene matches: 5. CDR3 size: 15 residues. CDR3 residues: CASSFGGRAKETQYF. The CDR3, as DNA: TGTGCCAGCAGTTTTGGCGGGAGGGCCAAAGAGACCCAGTACTTC.

CDR3 sequence: CASSLGQGHTEAFF. CDR3 nucleotides: TGTGCCAGCAGCTTAGGGCAGGGCCACACTGAAGCTTTCTTT. This chain links TRBV7-9 with TRBJ1-1; D perhaps matches TRBD1 (5 bases). The CDR3 extends over 14 amino acids. From germline, CDR1 is SEHNR and CDR2 FQNEAQ (reference sequence). The V and J ends lost 1 base and 3 bases respectively, with 9 bases between them.

V is TRBV7-2 and J is TRBJ2-3; 8 bases align to TRBD1. The V gene end was trimmed by 4 bases and the J gene end by 4 bases; junction bases not matched to a gene: 4. CDR1 and CDR2 from the germline V gene are SGHTA and FQGNSA. The CDR3 length is 14 residues. CDR3 in amino acids: CASSSGQGSDTQYF. The CDR3 coding sequence is TGTGCCAGCAGCTCAGGACAGGGATCAGATACGCAGTATTTT.